A selection of T cell receptor beta chains follows, all from one sample in a study of blood T cells in healthy people across ages. TCRdb called the 5' RACE reads again in MiXCR, with one record for every CDR3 protein. Of over 300,000 distinct CDR3 sequences in the sample, more than 45% are singletons; the top ten hold under 60%. The source material was blood. All receptors derive from a man in his 60s in good health. CDR3s include the opening cysteine and the closing phenylalanine or tryptophan. The D gene is left open where the match is weak. Rows may omit the clone size; those that give it use once, few, many or a size class.

J gene | clone size | V gene | D gene | CDR3 DNA | CDR3 protein
TRBJ2-2 | once | TRBV6-2/TRBV6-3 | . | TGTGCCAGCAGTGACCTCGGGACCCAAGAGAACACCGGGGAGCTGTTTTTT | CASSDLGTQENTGELFF
TRBJ2-1 | . | TRBV12-3/TRBV12-4 | . | TGTGCCAGCACCCCCGTGCTACCTTACAACAATGAGCAGTTCTTC | CASTPVLPYNNEQFF
TRBJ1-4 | medium-sized | TRBV3-1 | TRBD1 | TGTGCCAGCAGCGGTCCCGGGACAGGGTCTGAAAAACTGTTTTTT | CASSGPGTGSEKLFF
TRBJ2-5 | . | TRBV9 | TRBD1 | TGTGCCAGCAGCCCCCGGGACAGGCCCCAAGAGACCCAGTACTTC | CASSPRDRPQETQYF
TRBJ2-5 | . | TRBV7-7 | . | TGTGCTAGCAGCCAGTCAGGGAGAAGAGGGACCCAGTACTTC | CASSQSGRRGTQYF
TRBJ1-2 | . | TRBV6-1 | . | TGTGCCAGCAGTGAAACAAGGGGCCAAGCGGGCTACACCTTC | CASSETRGQAGYTF
TRBJ2-7 | . | TRBV27 | . | TGTGCCAGCAGTCAGCGTCCGGACCCCTACGAGCAGTACTTC | CASSQRPDPYEQYF
TRBJ1-1 | . | TRBV6-5 | . | TGTGCCGCTCGGGGGAACACTGAAGCTTTCTTT | CAARGNTEAFF
TRBJ1-1 | . | TRBV14 | TRBD1 | TGTGCCAGCAGCCCACAGGGGCTGGCCACTGAAGCTTTCTTT | CASSPQGLATEAFF
TRBJ2-3 | . | TRBV28 | . | TGTGCCAGCAGTCCGAGATCCCGACCAGATACGCAGTATTTT | CASSPRSRPDTQYF
TRBJ1-2 | . | TRBV2 | . | TGTGCCAGCAGTGCACAGGGAAGCGGTGGCTACACCTTC | CASSAQGSGGYTF
TRBJ2-1 | few | TRBV6-2/TRBV6-3 | . | TGTGCCAGCAGTTACTCGAGAGGACAGGGCCTTCGTGGAGGCGGGAGGGCCAACTACAATGAGCAGTTCTTC | CASSYSRGQGLRGGGRANYNEQFF
TRBJ2-7 | . | TRBV7-9 | TRBD2 | TGTGCCAGCAGTTGGACTAGCGGGAGGAATCGCGAGCAGTACTTC | CASSWTSGRNREQYF
TRBJ1-6 | . | TRBV6-4 | . | TGTGCCAGCAGTGCCTCGTCGGGGCGGAATTCACCCCTCCACTTT | CASSASSGRNSPLHF